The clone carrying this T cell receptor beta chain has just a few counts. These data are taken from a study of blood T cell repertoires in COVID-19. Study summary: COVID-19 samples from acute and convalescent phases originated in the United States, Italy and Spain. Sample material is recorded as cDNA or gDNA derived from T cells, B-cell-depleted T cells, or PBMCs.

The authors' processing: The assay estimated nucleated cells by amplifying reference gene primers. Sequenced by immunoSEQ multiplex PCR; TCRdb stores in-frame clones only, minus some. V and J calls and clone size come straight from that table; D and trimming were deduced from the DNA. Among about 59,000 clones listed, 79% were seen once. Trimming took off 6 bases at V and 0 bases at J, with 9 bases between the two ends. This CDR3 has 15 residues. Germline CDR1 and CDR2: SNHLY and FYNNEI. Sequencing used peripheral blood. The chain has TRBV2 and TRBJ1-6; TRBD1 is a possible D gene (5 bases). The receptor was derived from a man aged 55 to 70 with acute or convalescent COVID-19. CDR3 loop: CASRTVSSYNSPLHF. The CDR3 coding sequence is TGTGCCAGCAGGACAGTGAGCTCCTATAATTCACCCCTCCACTTT.